The clone carrying this T cell receptor (beta chain) was detected once. Its antigen is currently unknown. Other DNA variants within this sample encode the same CDR3. Produced via immunoSEQ multiplex PCR; TCRdb's table is partial and in-frame only. This repertoire shows about 140,000 clones, approximately 80% found once; its top ten account for about 7.4%. This entry is derived from a study of cytotoxic CD8 clonotypes in ibrutinib-treated CLL. Overall study context: Among patients, around 25 responded partially and 2 completely; some 15 then stayed remitted and some twelve progressed after median roughly 68 months. Findings and caveats of the study: Clonality was higher at baseline than in age-matched healthy donors and tracked circulating CD8+ T-cell counts.

The CDR3 spans 13 residues. V was clipped by 6 bases and J by 1 base, with 4 bases between them. CDR1 and CDR2 from the germline V gene are MDHEN and SYDVKM. This chain joins TRBV28 and TRBJ1-6; D unresolved. This sequence was found in a human donor with chronic lymphocytic leukemia. The specimen comprised PBMCs, sampled after 36 months of ibrutinib treatment. The DNA of the CDR3 is TGTGCCAGCAGGGGGTCCTATAATTCACCCCTCCACTTT. As protein: CASRGSYNSPLHF.